This TCR beta chain was observed in a study of cytomegalovirus exposure and HLA in healthy donors. The wider study: Of 300 to 450 genotyped donors, about 81% clustered with self-reported Caucasian donors. Study-wide results and limits: Analysis was carried out at a later point, and it linked a missense DCLRE1C variant to TCR beta V- and J-gene trimming.

For this clone: What it binds is unknown.

It was with 60 Vbeta and 13 Jbeta primers that the PCR ran. Libraries were prepared by immunoSEQ multiplex PCR; TCRdb keeps only in-frame clonotypes and omits some of them. The sample contains 130,000 to 150,000 clones, 75% to 90% of which appear only once. Germline CDR1 reads SEHNR; CDR2 reads FQNEAQ (reference sequence). Unmatched junction bases numbered 3, after V lost 1 base and J lost 5 bases. This CDR3 has 14 residues. The sample taken for sequencing was PBMCs. The sequence was collected from a woman in her thirties in good health and CMV-seronegative. The chain couples TRBV7-9 to TRBJ2-7; 9 bases agree with TRBD1. The CDR3 DNA sequence: TGTGCCAGCAGCTTAGGGAGGACAGGGGACGAGCAGTACTTC. Translated, it gives CASSLGRTGDEQYF.